The T cell receptor (beta chain) described here comes from a study of vaccination and CD4 T cells after COVID-19. The V gene lost 5 bases and the J gene lost 0 bases, with 6 bases spanning the gap. Per germline, CDR1 SGHTA and CDR2 FQGTGA. The CDR3 runs 13 residues. An Oncomine TCR Beta short-read assay was used to sequence the DNA from cultured CD4+ T cells. TCRdb passed the PCR reads through MiXCR, listing each CDR3 protein once. The repertoire holds 20,000 or so distinct CDR3 sequences, with roughly 40% as singletons. As regards this clonotype: Its antigen is as yet unknown.

Time point: late sampling 161 to 241 days after vaccination in three convalescent patients. Regarding treatment: approximately 11-day PBMC culture with coronavirus spike peptide pools or control peptides (ViraFEST assay). This receptor was taken from a human donor who had recovered from COVID-19. The specimen comprised CD4+ T cells from blood, cultured in vitro, sampled about 7 months after SARS-CoV-2 vaccination. The V gene is TRBV7-3, the J gene TRBJ2-3, with D hard to call. CDR3 in DNA: TGTGCCAGCAGCAGAACTAGCACAGATACGCAGTATTTT. It translates to CASSRTSTDTQYF.